This TCR beta chain emerged from a study of cytomegalovirus exposure and HLA in healthy donors. The CDR3 consists of 15 residues. V gave up 3 bases and J gave up 6 bases, with 14 bases separating them. Germline lookup yields CDR1 LNHDA and CDR2 SQIVND (reference sequence). PCR involved 60 Vbeta and 13 Jbeta primers. Only in-frame clones appear in the TCRdb table, and some are missing; sequencing was by immunoSEQ multiplex PCR. In the table there are about 160,000 clones, 68% of which are singletons. The genes are TRBV19 and TRBJ2-2, with TRBD1 as a possible D gene (7 bases). The specimen sequenced was PBMCs. The source of this sequence is a woman in her thirties or forties in good health and CMV-seropositive. The CDR3 sequence: CASSMQGGFAGELFF. As DNA, the CDR3 is TGTGCCAGTAGTATGCAGGGGGGATTTGCCGGGGAGCTGTTTTTT.